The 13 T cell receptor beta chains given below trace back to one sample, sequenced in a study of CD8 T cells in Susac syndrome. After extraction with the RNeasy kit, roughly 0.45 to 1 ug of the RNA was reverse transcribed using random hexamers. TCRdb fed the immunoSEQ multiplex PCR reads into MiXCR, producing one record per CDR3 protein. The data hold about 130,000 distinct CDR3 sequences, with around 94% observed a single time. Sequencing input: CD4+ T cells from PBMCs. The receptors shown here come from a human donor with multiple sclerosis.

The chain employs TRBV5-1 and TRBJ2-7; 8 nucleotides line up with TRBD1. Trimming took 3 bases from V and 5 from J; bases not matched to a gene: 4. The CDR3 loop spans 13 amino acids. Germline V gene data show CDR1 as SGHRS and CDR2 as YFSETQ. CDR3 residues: CASSSPDRDEQYF. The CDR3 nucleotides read TGCGCCAGCAGCTCGCCGGACAGGGACGAGCAGTACTTC.

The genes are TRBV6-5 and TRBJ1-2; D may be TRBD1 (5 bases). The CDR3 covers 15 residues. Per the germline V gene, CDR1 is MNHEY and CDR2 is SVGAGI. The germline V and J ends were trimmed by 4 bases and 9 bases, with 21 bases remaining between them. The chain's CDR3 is CASSSRARLKNSYTF. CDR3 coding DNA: TGTGCCAGCAGTTCCAGGGCCAGACTAAAGAATAGCTACACCTTC.

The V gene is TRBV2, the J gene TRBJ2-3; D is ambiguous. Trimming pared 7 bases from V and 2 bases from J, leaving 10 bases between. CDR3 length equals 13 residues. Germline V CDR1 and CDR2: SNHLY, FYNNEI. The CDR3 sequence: CASILGLTDTQYF. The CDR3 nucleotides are TGTGCCAGCATACTGGGCCTCACAGATACGCAGTATTTT.

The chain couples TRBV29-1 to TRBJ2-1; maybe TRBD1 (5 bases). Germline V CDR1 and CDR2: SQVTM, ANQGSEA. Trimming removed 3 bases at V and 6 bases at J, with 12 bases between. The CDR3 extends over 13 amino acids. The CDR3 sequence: CSVDEGAVNEQFF. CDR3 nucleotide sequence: TGCAGCGTTGATGAAGGGGCGGTCAATGAGCAGTTCTTC.

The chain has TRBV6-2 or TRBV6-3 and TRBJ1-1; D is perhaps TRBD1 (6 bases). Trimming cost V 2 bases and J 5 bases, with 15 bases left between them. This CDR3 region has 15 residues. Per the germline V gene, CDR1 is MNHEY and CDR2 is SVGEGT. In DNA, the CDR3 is TGTGCCAGCAGTTACCTTGACAGGAGGGTTACTGAAGCTTTCTTT. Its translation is CASSYLDRRVTEAFF.

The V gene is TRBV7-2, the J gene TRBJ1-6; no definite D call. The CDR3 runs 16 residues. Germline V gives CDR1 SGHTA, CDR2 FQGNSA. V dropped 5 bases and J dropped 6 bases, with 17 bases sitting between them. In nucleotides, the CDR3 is TGTGCCAGCAGCACACCTCCGAAGGCTTCTAATTCACCCCTCCACTTT. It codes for CASSTPPKASNSPLHF.

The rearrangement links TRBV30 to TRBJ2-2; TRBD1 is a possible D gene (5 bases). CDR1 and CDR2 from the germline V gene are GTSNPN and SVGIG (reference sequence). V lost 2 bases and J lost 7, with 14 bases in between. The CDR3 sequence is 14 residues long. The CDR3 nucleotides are TGTGCCTGGAGTTTATCGGCTAGGGGCGGGGAGCTGTTTTTT. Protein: CAWSLSARGGELFF.

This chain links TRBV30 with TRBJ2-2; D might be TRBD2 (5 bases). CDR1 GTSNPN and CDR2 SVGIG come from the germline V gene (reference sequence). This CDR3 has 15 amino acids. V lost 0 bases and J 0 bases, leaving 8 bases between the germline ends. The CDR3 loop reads CAWSVFGANTGELFF. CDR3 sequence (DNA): TGTGCCTGGAGTGTGTTCGGGGCGAACACCGGGGAGCTGTTTTTT.

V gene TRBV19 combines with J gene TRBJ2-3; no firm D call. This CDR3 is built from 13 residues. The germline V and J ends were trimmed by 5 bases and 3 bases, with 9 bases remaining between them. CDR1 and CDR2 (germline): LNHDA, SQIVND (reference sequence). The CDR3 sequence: CASSVDGTDTQYF. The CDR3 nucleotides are TGTGCCAGTAGTGTCGACGGGACAGATACGCAGTATTTT.

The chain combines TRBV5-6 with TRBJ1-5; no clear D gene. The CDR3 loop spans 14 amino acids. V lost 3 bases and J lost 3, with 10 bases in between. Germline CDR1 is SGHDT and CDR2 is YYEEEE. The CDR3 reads CASSSNAPNQPQHF. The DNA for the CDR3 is TGTGCCAGCAGCTCGAACGCCCCCAATCAGCCCCAGCATTTT.

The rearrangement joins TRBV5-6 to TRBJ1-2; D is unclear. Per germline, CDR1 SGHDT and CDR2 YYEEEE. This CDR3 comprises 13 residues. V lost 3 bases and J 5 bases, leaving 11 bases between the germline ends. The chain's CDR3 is CASSSNPRYGYTF. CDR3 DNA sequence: TGTGCCAGCAGCTCAAACCCAAGATATGGCTACACCTTC.

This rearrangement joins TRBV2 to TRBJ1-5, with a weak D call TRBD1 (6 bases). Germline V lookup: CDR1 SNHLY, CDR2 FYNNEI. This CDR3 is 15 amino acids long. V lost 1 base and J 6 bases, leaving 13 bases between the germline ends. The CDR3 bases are TGTGCCAGCAGTGAAGAGACAGGCGACGGTCAGCCCCAGCATTTT. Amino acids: CASSEETGDGQPQHF.

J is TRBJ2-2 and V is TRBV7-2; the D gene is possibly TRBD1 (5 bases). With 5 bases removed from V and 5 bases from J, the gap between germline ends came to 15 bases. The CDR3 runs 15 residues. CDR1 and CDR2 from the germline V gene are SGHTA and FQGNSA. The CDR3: CASSPRTSSTGELFF. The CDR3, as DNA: TGTGCCAGCAGCCCCCGGACATCAAGTACCGGGGAGCTGTTTTTT.